Below, one T cell receptor beta chain is given with its context. Its antigen is not identified. The source of the sample is a study of cytomegalovirus exposure and HLA in healthy donors. About the research overall: The early release's HLA-typed donors yielded roughly 85 million unique TCRs. General study results and limits: Later on, an analysis tied 15,000 to 20,000 TCR beta sequences to HLA alleles at 0.05 false discovery rate. A likely sequencing artifact accounted for one observed cluster of highly shared sequence variants. Presence/absence analyses took donor sequencing depth as roughly uniform.

The PCR ran on 60 Vbeta and 13 Jbeta primers. Repertoires were generated with immunoSEQ multiplex PCR, while TCRdb's copy carries only in-frame clones and drops some. The table has some 180,000 clones, roughly 80% seen once. V lost 3 bases to trimming and J lost 0 bases; unmatched junction nucleotides: 4. CDR1 is SGHKS and CDR2 is YYEKEE in the germline V gene (reference sequence). This CDR3 is built from 15 residues. Sequencing input: PBMCs. The sequence was collected from a middle-aged man in good health and CMV-seropositive. The chain links TRBV5-5 to TRBJ2-7; 9 bases match TRBD1. The CDR3 bases are TGTGCCAGCAGCTGGGGACAGGGAAGCTCCTACGAGCAGTACTTC. Translated: CASSWGQGSSYEQYF.